The clone carrying this T cell receptor beta chain occurred a few times. Its cognate antigen is unknown. The entry originates in a study of cytomegalovirus exposure and HLA in healthy donors. Regarding the study as a whole: CMV serostatus was the sole immune exposure information available. The HLA-A and HLA-B alleles of most subjects were reportedly predicted accurately from TCR beta sequences.

It was with 60 Vbeta and 13 Jbeta primers that the PCR ran. Only in-frame clones appear in the TCRdb table, and some are missing; sequencing was by immunoSEQ multiplex PCR. The sample has roughly 100,000 clones, nearly 65% seen once; the top ten hold around 4.8%. CDR1 is SGDLS and CDR2 is YYNGEE in the germline V gene. V was clipped by 0 bases and J by 0 bases; unmatched bases: 6. This CDR3 region has 17 residues. J is TRBJ1-3 and V is TRBV9; TRBD1 aligns across 7 bases. The origin of this receptor is a human donor in good health. The sequencing sample was made of PBMCs. The CDR3 spells CASSVGWGQSSGNTIYF. CDR3 sequence (DNA): TGTGCCAGCAGCGTAGGATGGGGACAGAGCTCTGGAAACACCATATATTTT.